Sequencing of this T cell receptor beta chain was carried out in a study of tumor-infiltrating lymphocytes in primary liver carcinoma. Study overall: The five patients, who were men and women, ranged in age from 30 to 69 years. The number of productive TCRbeta reads per sample ranged from roughly 3.65 to 8 million and was similar across tissue types. Study outcomes and limitations: Lesser overlap characterized tumor-adjacent and tumor-blood pairs relative to tumor region pairs. Significantly larger top-250-clone fractions were found in tumors than in blood (p = 0.039).

The CDR3 extends over 16 amino acids. The germline V gene has CDR1 MNHNS and CDR2 SASEGT. Trimming took off 5 bases at V and 0 bases at J, with 15 bases between the two ends. A constant-region primer served to make TCR beta cDNA from roughly 500 ng total RNA. It was through three nested multiplex PCR rounds of slightly modified ARM-PCR that TCR beta libraries arose. Primers for the first two PCR rounds were TRBV1-TRBV30 forward primers and a C-beta reverse primer (around 10 cycles per round). A single record per CDR3 protein comes from TCRdb applying MiXCR to the multiplex PCR reads. This table has about 320,000 distinct CDR3 sequences, 55% to 65% appearing once. This clonotype was observed many times. Antigen: not known. Germline DNA was also extracted, with blood RNA taken from unsorted whole blood.

The chain carries TRBV6-1 and TRBJ2-3, with D possibly TRBD2 on 5 matching bases. This receptor was identified in a man in his forties with primary liver carcinoma and hepatitis B virus infection. Sequenced material: peripheral blood. CDR3 nucleotide sequence: TGTGCCAGCAGTTTCCGACTATCCGCTAGCACAGATACGCAGTATTTT. It is translated as CASSFRLSASTDTQYF.